This T cell receptor beta chain was retrieved from a study of T cell responses to AZD1222 COVID-19 vaccine. Clones were read by immunoSEQ multiplex PCR, and TCRdb kept only the in-frame ones, dropping some. The sample lists 80,000 to 95,000 clones, around nine tenths occurring once. The CDR3 runs to 14 residues. Looked up from germline, CDR1 is GTSNPN and CDR2 is SVGIG (reference sequence). The V end lost 8 bases, the J end lost 6 bases, and 19 bases lay between the germline ends. This material consisted of peripheral blood, taken 28 days after the second AZD1222 dose. This sequence joins TRBV30 and TRBJ2-2, with D possibly called TRBD1 or TRBD2 (7 bases each). The origin of this receptor is an adult who received the AZD1222 COVID-19 vaccine. The CDR3 DNA reads as TGTGCCGGGGCCAGGGAGGGGGCACCCGGGGAGCTGTTTTTT. This translates into CAGAREGAPGELFF.